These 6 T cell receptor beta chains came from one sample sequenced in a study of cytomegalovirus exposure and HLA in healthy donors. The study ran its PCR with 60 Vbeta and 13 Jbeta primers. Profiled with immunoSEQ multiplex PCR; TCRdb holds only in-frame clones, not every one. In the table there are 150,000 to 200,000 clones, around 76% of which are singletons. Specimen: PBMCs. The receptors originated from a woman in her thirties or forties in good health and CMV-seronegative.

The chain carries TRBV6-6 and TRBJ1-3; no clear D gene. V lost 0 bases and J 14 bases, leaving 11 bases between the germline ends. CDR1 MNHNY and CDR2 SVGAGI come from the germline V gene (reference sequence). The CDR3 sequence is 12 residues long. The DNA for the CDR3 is TGTGCCAGCAGTTACTCGAAGACGGAGGTATATTTT. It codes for CASSYSKTEVYF.

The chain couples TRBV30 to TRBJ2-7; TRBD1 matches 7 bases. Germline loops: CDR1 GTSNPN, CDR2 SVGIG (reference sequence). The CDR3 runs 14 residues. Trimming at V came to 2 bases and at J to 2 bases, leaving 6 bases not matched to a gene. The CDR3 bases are TGTGCCTGGAGTAAGGGCAGGGGGACCTACGAGCAGTACTTC. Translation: CAWSKGRGTYEQYF.

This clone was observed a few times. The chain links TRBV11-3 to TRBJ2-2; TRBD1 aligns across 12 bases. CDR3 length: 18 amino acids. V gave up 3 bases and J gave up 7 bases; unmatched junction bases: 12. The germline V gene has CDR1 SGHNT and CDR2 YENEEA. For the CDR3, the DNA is TGTGCCAGCAGCTTTGGAGGGAGGGACAGGGGGCGAGACGGGGAGCTGTTTTTT. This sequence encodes CASSFGGRDRGRDGELFF.

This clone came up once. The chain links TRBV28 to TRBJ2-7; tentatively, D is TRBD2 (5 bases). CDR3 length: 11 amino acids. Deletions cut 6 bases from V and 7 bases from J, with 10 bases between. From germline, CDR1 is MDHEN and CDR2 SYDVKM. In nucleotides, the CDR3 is TGTGCCAGCAGCAAGCGGAGGGAGCAGTACTTC. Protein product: CASSKRREQYF.

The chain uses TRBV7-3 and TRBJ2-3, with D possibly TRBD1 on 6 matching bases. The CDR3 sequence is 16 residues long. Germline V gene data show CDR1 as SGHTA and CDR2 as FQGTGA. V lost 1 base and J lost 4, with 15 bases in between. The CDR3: CASSLRLRGSADTQYF. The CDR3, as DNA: TGTGCCAGCAGCTTAAGACTCAGGGGATCGGCAGATACGCAGTATTTT. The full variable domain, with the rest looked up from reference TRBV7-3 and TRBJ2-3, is GAGVSQTPSNKVTEKGKYVELRCDPISGHTALYWYRQSLGQGPEFLIYFQGTGAADDSGLPNDRFFAVRPEGSVSTLKIQRTERGDSAVYLCASSLRLRGSADTQYFGPGTRLTVL.

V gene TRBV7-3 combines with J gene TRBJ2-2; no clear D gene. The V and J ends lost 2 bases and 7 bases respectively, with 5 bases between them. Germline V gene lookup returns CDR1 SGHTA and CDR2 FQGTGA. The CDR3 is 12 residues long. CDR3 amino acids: CASSLVVGELFF. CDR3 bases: TGTGCCAGCAGCTTAGTAGTCGGGGAGCTGTTTTTT.